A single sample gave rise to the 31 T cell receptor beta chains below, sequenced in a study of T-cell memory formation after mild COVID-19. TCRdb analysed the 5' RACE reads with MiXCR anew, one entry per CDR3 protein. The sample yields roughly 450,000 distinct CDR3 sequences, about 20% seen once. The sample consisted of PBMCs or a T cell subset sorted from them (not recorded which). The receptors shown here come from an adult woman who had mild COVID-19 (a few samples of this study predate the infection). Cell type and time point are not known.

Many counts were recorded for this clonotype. Here the CDR3 DNA reads TGTGCCAGCAGCCTGGACGGGGGAGCACTCACAGATACGCAGTATTTT. This translates into CASSLDGGALTDTQYF. The chain joins TRBV7-9 to TRBJ2-3; possible D gene TRBD2, 6 bases. Germline V CDR1 and CDR2: SEHNR, FQNEAQ (reference sequence). Trimming removed 5 bases from V and 2 bases from J, with 17 bases in between. This CDR3 spans 16 amino acids.

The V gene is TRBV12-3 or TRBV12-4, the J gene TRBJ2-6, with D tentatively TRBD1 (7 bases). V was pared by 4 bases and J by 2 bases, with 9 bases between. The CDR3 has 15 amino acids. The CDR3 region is CASSSRGAGANVLTF. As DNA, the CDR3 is TGTGCCAGCAGTTCCAGGGGGGCTGGGGCCAACGTCCTGACTTTC.

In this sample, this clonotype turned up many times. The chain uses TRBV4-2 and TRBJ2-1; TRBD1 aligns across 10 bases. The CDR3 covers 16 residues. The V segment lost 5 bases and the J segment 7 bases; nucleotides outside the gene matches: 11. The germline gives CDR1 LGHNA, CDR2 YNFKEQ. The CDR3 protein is CASSSQEGTGANEQFF. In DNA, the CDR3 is TGTGCCAGCAGCTCACAAGAGGGGACAGGGGCGAATGAGCAGTTCTTC.

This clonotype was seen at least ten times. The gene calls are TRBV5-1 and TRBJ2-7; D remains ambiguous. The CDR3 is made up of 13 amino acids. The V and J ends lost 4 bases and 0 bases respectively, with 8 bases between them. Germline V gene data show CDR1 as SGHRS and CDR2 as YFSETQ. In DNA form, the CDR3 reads TGCGCCAGCAGCCGATCGGGCTCCTACGAGCAGTACTTC. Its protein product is CASSRSGSYEQYF.

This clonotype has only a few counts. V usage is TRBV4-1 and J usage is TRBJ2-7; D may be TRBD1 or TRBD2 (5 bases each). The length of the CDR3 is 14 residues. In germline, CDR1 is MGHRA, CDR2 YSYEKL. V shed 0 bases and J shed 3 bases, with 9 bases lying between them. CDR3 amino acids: CASSQEEGIYEQYF. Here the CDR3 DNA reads TGCGCCAGCAGCCAAGAAGAGGGGATCTACGAGCAGTACTTC.

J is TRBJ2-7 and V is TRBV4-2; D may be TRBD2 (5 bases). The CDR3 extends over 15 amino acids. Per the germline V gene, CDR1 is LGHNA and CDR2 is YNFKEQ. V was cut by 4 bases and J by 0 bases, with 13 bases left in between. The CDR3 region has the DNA TGTGCCAGCAGCCCGACTACTGAATACTCCTACGAGCAGTACTTC. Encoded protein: CASSPTTEYSYEQYF.

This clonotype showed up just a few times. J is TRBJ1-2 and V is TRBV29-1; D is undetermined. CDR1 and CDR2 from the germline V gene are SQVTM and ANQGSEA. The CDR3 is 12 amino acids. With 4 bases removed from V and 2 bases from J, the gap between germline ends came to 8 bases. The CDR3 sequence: CSVVGRNYGYTF. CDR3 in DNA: TGCAGCGTTGTAGGCAGAAACTATGGCTACACCTTC.

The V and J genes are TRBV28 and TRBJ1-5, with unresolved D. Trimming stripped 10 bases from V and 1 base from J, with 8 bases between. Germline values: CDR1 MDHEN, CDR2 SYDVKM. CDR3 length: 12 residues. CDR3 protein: CATRESNQPQHF. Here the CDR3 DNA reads TGTGCCACAAGAGAAAGCAATCAGCCCCAGCATTTT.

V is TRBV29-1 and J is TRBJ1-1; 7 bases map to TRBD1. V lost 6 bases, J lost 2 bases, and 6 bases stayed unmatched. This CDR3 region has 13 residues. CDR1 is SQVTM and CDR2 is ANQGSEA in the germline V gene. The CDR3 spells CSVAGQPNTEAFF. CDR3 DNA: TGCAGCGTCGCGGGACAGCCTAACACTGAAGCTTTCTTT.

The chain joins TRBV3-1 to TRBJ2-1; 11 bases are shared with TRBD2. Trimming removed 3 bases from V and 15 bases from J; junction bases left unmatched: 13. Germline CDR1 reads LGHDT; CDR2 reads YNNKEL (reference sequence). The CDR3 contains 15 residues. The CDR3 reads CASSHSPSGGRGAFF. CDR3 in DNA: TGTGCCAGCAGCCATTCCCCTAGCGGGGGGCGAGGTGCGTTCTTC.

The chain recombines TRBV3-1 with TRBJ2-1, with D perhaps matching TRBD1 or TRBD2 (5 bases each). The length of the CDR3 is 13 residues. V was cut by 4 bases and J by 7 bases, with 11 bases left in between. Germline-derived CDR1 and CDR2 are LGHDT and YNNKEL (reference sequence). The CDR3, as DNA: TGTGCCAGCAGCCCCCTCGAGGGGAATGAGCAGTTCTTC. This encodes CASSPLEGNEQFF.

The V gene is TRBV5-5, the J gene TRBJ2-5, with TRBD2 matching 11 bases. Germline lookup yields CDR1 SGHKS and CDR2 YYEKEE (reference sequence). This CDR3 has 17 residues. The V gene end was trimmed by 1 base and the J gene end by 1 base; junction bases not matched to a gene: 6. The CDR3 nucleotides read TGTGCCAGCAGCTTGCAATTCGGGACTAGCGGCCAAGAGACCCAGTACTTC. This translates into CASSLQFGTSGQETQYF. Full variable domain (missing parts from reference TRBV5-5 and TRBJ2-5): DAGVTQSPTHLIKTRGQQVTLRCSPISGHKSVSWYQQVLGQGPQFIFQYYEKEERGRGNFPDRFSARQFPNYSSELNVNALLLGDSALYLCASSLQFGTSGQETQYFGPGTRLLVL.

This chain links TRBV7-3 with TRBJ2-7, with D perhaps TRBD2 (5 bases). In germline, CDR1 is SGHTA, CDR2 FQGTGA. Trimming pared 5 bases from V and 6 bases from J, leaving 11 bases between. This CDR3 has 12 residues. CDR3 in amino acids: CASSLPEGEQYF. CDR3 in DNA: TGTGCCAGCAGCCTACCAGAGGGCGAGCAGTACTTC.

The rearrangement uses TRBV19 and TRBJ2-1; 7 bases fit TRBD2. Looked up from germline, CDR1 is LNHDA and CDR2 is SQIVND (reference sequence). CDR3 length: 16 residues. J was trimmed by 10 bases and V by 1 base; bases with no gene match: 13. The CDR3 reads CASSIVLAGLGEEQFF. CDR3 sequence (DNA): TGTGCCAGTAGTATAGTATTAGCGGGTCTTGGGGAAGAGCAGTTCTTC.

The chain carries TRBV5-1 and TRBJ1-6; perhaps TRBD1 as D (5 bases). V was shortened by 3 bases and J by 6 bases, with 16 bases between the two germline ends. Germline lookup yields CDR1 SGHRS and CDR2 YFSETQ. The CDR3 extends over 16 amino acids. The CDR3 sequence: CASSSAGGYSNSPLHF. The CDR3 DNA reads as TGCGCCAGCAGCTCGGCTGGGGGGTATAGTAATTCACCCCTCCACTTT.

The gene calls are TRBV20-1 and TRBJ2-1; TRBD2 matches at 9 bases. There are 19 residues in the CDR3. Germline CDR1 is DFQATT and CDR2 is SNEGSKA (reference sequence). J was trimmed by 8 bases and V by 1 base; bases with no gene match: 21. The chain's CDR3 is CSARVRAGGSERSFYEQFF. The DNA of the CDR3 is TGCAGTGCTAGAGTCCGAGCGGGGGGCTCTGAGCGGTCGTTTTATGAGCAGTTCTTC.

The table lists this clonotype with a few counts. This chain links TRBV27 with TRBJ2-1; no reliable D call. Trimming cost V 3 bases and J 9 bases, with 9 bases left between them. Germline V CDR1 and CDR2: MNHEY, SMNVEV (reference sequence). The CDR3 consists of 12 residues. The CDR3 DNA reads TGTGCCAGCAGTTTCCCCCTGGGTGAGCAGTTCTTC. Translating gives CASSFPLGEQFF.

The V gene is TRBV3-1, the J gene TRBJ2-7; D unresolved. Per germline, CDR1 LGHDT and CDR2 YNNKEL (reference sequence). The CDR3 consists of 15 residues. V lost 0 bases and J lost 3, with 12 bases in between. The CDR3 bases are TGTGCCAGCAGCCAAGAAATGGGCAGAAACTACGAGCAGTACTTC. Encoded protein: CASSQEMGRNYEQYF.

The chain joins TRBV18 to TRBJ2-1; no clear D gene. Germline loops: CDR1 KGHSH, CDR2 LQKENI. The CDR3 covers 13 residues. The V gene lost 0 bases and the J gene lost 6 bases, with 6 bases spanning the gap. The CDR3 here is CASSPPGFNEQFF. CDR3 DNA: TGTGCCAGCTCACCACCGGGCTTCAATGAGCAGTTCTTC.

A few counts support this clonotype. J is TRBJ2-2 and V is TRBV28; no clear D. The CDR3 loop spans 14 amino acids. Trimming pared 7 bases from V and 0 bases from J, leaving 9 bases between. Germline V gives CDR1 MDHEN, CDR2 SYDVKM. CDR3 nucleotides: TGTGCCAGCACGGGCAGATCGAACACCGGGGAGCTGTTTTTT. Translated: CASTGRSNTGELFF.

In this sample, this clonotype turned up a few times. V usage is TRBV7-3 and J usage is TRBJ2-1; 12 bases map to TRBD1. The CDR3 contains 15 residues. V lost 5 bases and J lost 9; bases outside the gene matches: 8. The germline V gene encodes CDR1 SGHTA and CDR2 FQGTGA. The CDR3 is CASSLRDRGRSEQFF. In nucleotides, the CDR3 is TGTGCCAGCAGCCTAAGGGACAGGGGGCGAAGTGAGCAGTTCTTC.

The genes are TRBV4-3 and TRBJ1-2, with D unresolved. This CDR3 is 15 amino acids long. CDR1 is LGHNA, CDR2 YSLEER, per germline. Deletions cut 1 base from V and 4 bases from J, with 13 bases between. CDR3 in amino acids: CASSQAYGKLYGYTF. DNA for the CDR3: TGCGCCAGCAGCCAAGCTTACGGAAAGCTCTATGGCTACACCTTC.

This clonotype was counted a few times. CDR3 nucleotide sequence: TGTGCCAGCAGACCGATGGACAGGGGTTGGAACACTGAAGCTTTCTTT. Amino acid sequence: CASRPMDRGWNTEAFF. The chain has TRBV6-2 or TRBV6-3 and TRBJ1-1; 9 nucleotides line up with TRBD1. V lost 6 bases and J lost 1; bases outside the gene matches: 9. CDR1 is MNHEY, CDR2 SVGEGT, per germline. The length of the CDR3 is 16 residues.

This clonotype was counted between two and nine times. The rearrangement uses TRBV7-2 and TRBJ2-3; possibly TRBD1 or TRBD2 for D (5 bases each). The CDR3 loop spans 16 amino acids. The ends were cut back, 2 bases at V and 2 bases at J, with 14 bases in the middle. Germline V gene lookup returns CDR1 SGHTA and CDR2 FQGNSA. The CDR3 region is CASSLNGLGTTDTQYF. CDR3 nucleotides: TGTGCCAGCAGCTTAAACGGGCTAGGGACCACAGATACGCAGTATTTT.

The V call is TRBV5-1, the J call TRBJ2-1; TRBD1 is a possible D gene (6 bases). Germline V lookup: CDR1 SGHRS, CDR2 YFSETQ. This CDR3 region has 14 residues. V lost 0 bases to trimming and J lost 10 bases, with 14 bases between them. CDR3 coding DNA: TGCGCCAGCAGCTTGGTGGGGGCGTTAGAGGAGCAGTTCTTC. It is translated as CASSLVGALEEQFF.

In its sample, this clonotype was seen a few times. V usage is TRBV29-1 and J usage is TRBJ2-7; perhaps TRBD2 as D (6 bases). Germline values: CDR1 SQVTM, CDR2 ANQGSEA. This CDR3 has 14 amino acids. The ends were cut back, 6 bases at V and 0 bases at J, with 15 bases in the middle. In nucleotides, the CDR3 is TGCAGCGTCGAGGGACTGGAGAGCTCCTACGAGCAGTACTTC. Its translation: CSVEGLESSYEQYF.

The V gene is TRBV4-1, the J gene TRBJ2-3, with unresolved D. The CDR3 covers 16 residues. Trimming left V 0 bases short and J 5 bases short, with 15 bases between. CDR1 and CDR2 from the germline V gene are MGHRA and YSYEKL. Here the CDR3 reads CASSQDKALYQDTQYF. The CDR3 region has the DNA TGCGCCAGCAGCCAAGATAAGGCTCTTTACCAAGATACGCAGTATTTT.

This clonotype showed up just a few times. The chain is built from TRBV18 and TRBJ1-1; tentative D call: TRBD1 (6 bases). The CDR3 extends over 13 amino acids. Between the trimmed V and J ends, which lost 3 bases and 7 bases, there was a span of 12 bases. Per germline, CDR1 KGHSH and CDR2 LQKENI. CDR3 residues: CASSPSDSREAFF. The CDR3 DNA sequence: TGTGCCAGCTCACCGTCGGACAGTCGTGAAGCTTTCTTT.

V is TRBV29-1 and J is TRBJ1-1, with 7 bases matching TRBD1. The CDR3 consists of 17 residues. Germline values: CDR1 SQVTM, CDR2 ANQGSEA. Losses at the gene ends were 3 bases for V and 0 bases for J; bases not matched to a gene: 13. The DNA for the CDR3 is TGCAGCGTTGAGGGGGCCGGGACAGTCCTCATGAACACTGAAGCTTTCTTT. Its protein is CSVEGAGTVLMNTEAFF.

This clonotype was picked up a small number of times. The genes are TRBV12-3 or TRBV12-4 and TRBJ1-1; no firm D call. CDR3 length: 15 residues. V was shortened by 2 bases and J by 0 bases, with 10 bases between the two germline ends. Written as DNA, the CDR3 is TGTGCCAGCAGTTTATCCCCCACGATGAACACTGAAGCTTTCTTT. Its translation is CASSLSPTMNTEAFF.

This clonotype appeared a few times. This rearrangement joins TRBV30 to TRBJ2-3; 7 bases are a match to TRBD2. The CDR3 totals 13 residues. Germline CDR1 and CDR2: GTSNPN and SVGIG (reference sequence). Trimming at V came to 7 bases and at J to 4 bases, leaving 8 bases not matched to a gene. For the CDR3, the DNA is TGTGCCTCCCTCAACGGGAGGTCAGATACGCAGTATTTT. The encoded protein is CASLNGRSDTQYF.